The 12 T cell receptor beta chains below were found in one sample sequenced in a study of T-cell reconstitution after alpha-beta-depleted transplantation in children. TCRbeta library preparation incorporated unique molecular identifiers. Via MiXCR, TCRdb re-called the PCR reads, giving one row per CDR3 protein. The repertoire has hundreds of thousands of distinct CDR3 sequences, about 17% of them found once; the top ten carry around 41%. Sequenced here: PBMCs, mostly from graft donor cells, sampled 360 days after TCRalphabeta/CD19-depleted stem cell transplant. These receptors all stem from a male patient between 2 and 10 years old who had a stem cell transplant for acute lymphoblastic leukemia, so the T cells may come from the graft donor.

The rearrangement joins TRBV4-2 to TRBJ2-7, with D uncertain. This CDR3 is built from 14 residues. V lost 1 base, J lost 7 bases, and 14 bases lay in between. Germline loops: CDR1 LGHNA, CDR2 YNFKEQ. The CDR3 here is CASSQGNLETEQYF. The CDR3 nucleotides are TGTGCCAGCAGCCAAGGCAATCTTGAGACGGAGCAGTACTTC.

V is TRBV27 and J is TRBJ2-3; D unresolved. The CDR3 extends over 14 amino acids. Germline V gene lookup returns CDR1 MNHEY and CDR2 SMNVEV (reference sequence). V lost 4 bases and J lost 7, with 15 bases in between. CDR3 loop: CASSYSGAPNTQYF. Here the CDR3 DNA reads TGTGCCAGCAGTTACTCGGGTGCCCCTAATACGCAGTATTTT.

The CDR3, as DNA: TGTGCCAGTCGACTAGCGGGCACAGATACGCAGTATTTT. Its protein product is CASRLAGTDTQYF. This rearrangement joins TRBV25-1 to TRBJ2-3; 9 nucleotides agree with TRBD2. This CDR3 spans 13 amino acids. The V gene end was trimmed by 9 bases and the J gene end by 1 base; junction bases not matched to a gene: 2. Germline-derived CDR1 and CDR2 are MGHDK and SYGVNS. The full variable domain, completed using reference TRBV25-1 and TRBJ2-3, is EADIYQTPRYLVIGTGKKITLECSQTMGHDKMYWYQQDPGMELHLIHYSYGVNSTEKGDLSSESTVSRIRTEHFPLTLESARPSHTSQYLCASRLAGTDTQYFGPGTRLTVL.

The V gene is TRBV12-3 or TRBV12-4, the J gene TRBJ2-1; TRBD2 agrees at 11 bases. The CDR3 totals 15 residues. V lost 3 bases and J lost 6; bases outside the gene matches: 4. CDR3 sequence reads: CASSLLLAGGNEQFF. CDR3 DNA: TGTGCCAGCAGTTTGTTGCTAGCGGGAGGCAATGAGCAGTTCTTC.

CDR3: CASSHPLDRERTQYF. CDR3 nucleotide sequence: TGTGCCAGCAGCCACCCCCTCGACAGGGAACGTACGCAGTATTTT. The chain carries TRBV7-9 and TRBJ2-3; TRBD1 agrees at 7 bases. Germline values: CDR1 SEHNR, CDR2 FQNEAQ (reference sequence). The junction had 13 bases not matched to a gene; V was cut back by 5 bases and J by 8 bases. The CDR3 has 15 residues.

This clonotype was seen only a few times. The rearrangement uses TRBV28 and TRBJ1-3, with D possibly TRBD1 on 6 matching bases. The CDR3 has 15 amino acids. Per the germline V gene, CDR1 is MDHEN and CDR2 is SYDVKM. Trimming left V 1 base short and J 4 bases short, with 11 bases between. In nucleotides, the CDR3 is TGTGCCAGCAGTTTATCAGGGGCGCGAGGAAACACCATATATTTT. Translated: CASSLSGARGNTIYF.

The CDR3 sequence: CASSQDGGGGSGYTF. CDR3 in DNA: TGCGCCAGCAGCCAAGATGGCGGGGGGGGTAGTGGCTACACCTTC. The chain links TRBV4-3 to TRBJ1-2; the D gene is possibly TRBD1 (5 bases). Per the germline V gene, CDR1 is LGHNA and CDR2 is YSLEER. Trimming took off 0 bases at V and 7 bases at J, with 15 bases between the two ends. This CDR3 comprises 15 residues.

This clonotype has just a few counts. The chain combines TRBV4-3 with TRBJ2-3, with 15 positions matching TRBD2. The junction had 7 bases not matched to a gene; V was cut back by 2 bases and J by 10 bases. The CDR3 consists of 16 residues. Germline CDR1 and CDR2: LGHNA and YSLEER. The CDR3 nucleotides are TGCGCCAGCAGCCAAAGCGGACTAGCGGGAGGGGAGGCGCAGTATTTT. Protein: CASSQSGLAGGEAQYF.

The chain combines TRBV20-1 with TRBJ2-1, with D maybe TRBD2 (6 bases). The CDR3 is made up of 11 amino acids. Trimming stripped 3 bases from V and 7 bases from J, with 7 bases between. Germline-derived CDR1 and CDR2 are DFQATT and SNEGSKA (reference sequence). The CDR3 DNA reads TGCAGTGCTAGGGGGGGTAATGAGCAGTTCTTC. Amino acid sequence: CSARGGNEQFF.

This clonotype was detected a few times. The rearrangement links TRBV7-2 to TRBJ2-3; perhaps TRBD2 as D (5 bases). This CDR3 region has 15 residues. In germline, CDR1 is SGHTA, CDR2 FQGNSA. Trimming removed 1 base from V and 4 bases from J, with 12 bases in between. CDR3 loop: CASSLVGSPADTQYF. The CDR3, as DNA: TGTGCCAGCAGCTTAGTGGGGAGTCCGGCAGATACGCAGTATTTT.

This clonotype showed up just a few times. The chain links TRBV9 to TRBJ2-3; no clear D. This CDR3 has 15 amino acids. V shed 0 bases and J shed 2 bases, with 10 bases lying between them. Germline loops: CDR1 SGDLS, CDR2 YYNGEE. The CDR3 loop is CASSVVSSPTDTQYF. The CDR3, as DNA: TGTGCCAGCAGCGTAGTTTCGAGCCCCACAGATACGCAGTATTTT.

For the CDR3, the DNA is TGTGCCAGCAGTCTAGGCCCGACTAGCGGGAGTATACAAGAGACCCAGTACTTC. This translates into CASSLGPTSGSIQETQYF. The J gene is TRBJ2-5, the V gene TRBV6-1; 12 bases align to TRBD2. V shed 5 bases and J 2 bases; nucleotides not matched to a gene: 12. Looked up from germline, CDR1 is MNHNS and CDR2 is SASEGT. The CDR3 runs 18 residues.